Listed below are T cell receptor beta chains from one sample, sequenced in a study of shared clonotypes between healthy human individuals. The method was immunoSEQ multiplex PCR; TCRdb's version includes in-frame clones alone and lacks a portion of them. The sample records around 2.5 million clones, approximately 93% being singletons. Sequencing was done on a sample of naive CD4+ T cells from PBMCs. The receptor source for this set is a young man in good health. Some clones in this sample may be carry-over from other donors' samples. Both conserved end residues are part of each CDR3. D genes are given only for firm matches. Expanded clones get a size class; other rows say once, few or many, or leave the size out.

>TRBJ2-3|TRBV18|-|-
CASSPQSPQINTDTQYF
TGTGCCAGCTCACCACAATCACCGCAGATTAACACAGATACGCAGTATTTT
>TRBJ2-1|TRBV11-2|-|TRBD2
CASSRGLAGGGYNEQFF
TGTGCCAGCAGCCGCGGACTAGCGGGAGGTGGCTACAATGAGCAGTTCTTC
>TRBJ2-1|TRBV27|-|TRBD2
CASSPRTSGRMNEQFF
TGTGCCAGCAGCCCCCGGACTAGCGGGAGGATGAATGAGCAGTTCTTC
>TRBJ2-2|TRBV7-9|-|-
CASSFVTGELFF
TGTGCCAGCAGCTTCGTAACCGGGGAGCTGTTTTTT
>TRBJ1-5|TRBV5-1|-|TRBD1
CASKRTGDRNQPQHF
TGCGCCAGCAAAAGAACAGGGGATAGGAATCAGCCCCAGCATTTT
>TRBJ1-2|TRBV28|once|-
CASSLAGTEFANYGYTF
TGTGCCAGCAGTTTAGCCGGGACGGAGTTTGCTAACTATGGCTACACCTTC
>TRBJ1-4|TRBV7-9|-|-
CASSPDRLPGSEKLFF
TGTGCCAGCAGCCCAGACAGACTCCCCGGTAGTGAAAAACTGTTTTTT
>TRBJ1-5|TRBV6-1|-|TRBD1
CASSELSGRGQGQPQHF
TGTGCCAGCAGTGAACTATCGGGCAGGGGGCAAGGTCAGCCCCAGCATTTT
>TRBJ2-7|TRBV19|-|-
CASSITGFSYEQYF
TGTGCCAGTAGTATTACAGGATTCTCCTACGAGCAGTACTTC
>TRBJ2-3|TRBV27|-|TRBD1
CASRRRGQGYTDTQYF
TGTGCCAGCAGGAGGAGGGGACAGGGGTACACAGATACGCAGTATTTT
>TRBJ1-5|TRBV4-1|-|TRBD1
CASSPGRDRDYSNQPQHF
TGCGCCAGCAGCCCGGGCCGGGACAGGGATTATAGCAATCAGCCCCAGCATTTT
>TRBJ1-1|TRBV6-1|-|-
CASSDAGAEAFF
TGTGCCAGCAGTGATGCGGGGGCTGAAGCTTTCTTT
>TRBJ1-1|TRBV5-1|-|TRBD1
CASSSYRGNTEAFF
TGCGCCAGCAGCTCCTACAGGGGAAACACTGAAGCTTTCTTT
>TRBJ2-2|TRBV4-3|-|TRBD2
CASRPSGRFGELFF
TGCGCCAGCAGGCCTAGCGGGAGGTTCGGGGAGCTGTTTTTT
>TRBJ2-7|TRBV28|-|-
CGSRRGREYEQYF
TGTGGCAGCCGGAGAGGACGGGAGTACGAGCAGTACTTC
>TRBJ2-7|TRBV7-2|-|TRBD2
CASSSGLAGGARDEQYF
TGTGCCAGCAGCTCGGGACTAGCGGGAGGCGCGAGGGACGAGCAGTACTTC
>TRBJ2-1|TRBV9|-|-
CASSAVNEQFF
TGTGCCAGCAGCGCCGTCAATGAGCAGTTCTTC
>TRBJ2-5|TRBV5-1|-|TRBD2
CASSLGLAGEETQYF
TGCGCCAGCAGCTTGGGACTAGCGGGAGAGGAGACCCAGTACTTC
>TRBJ2-7|TRBV7-3|once|-
CASSGEGDEQYF
TGTGCCAGCAGCGGAGAGGGCGACGAGCAGTACTTC
>TRBJ2-5|TRBV15|once|-
CATSRARLIVPETQYF
TGTGCCACCAGCAGAGCGCGTCTGATAGTCCCAGAGACCCAGTACTTC
>TRBJ1-2|TRBV10-2|-|-
CASTLTATSNYGYTF
TGCGCCAGCACCTTGACAGCCACCAGTAACTATGGCTACACCTTC
>TRBJ2-3|TRBV6-1|-|TRBD2
CASSERPTSGRFTDTQYF
TGTGCCAGCAGTGAAAGGCCGACTAGCGGGAGGTTCACAGATACGCAGTATTTT
>TRBJ2-5|TRBV6-1|-|-
CASSEGPLYQETQYF
TGTGCCAGCAGTGAGGGTCCTCTATACCAAGAGACCCAGTACTTC
>TRBJ1-1|TRBV29-1|few|-
CSATKPGQNTEAFF
TGCAGCGCCACGAAACCGGGACAGAACACTGAAGCTTTCTTT
>TRBJ2-7|TRBV4-1|-|TRBD2
CASSQAAIHTSGSTYEQYF
TGCGCCAGCAGCCAAGCCGCAATCCATACTAGCGGGAGTACCTACGAGCAGTACTTC
>TRBJ2-2|TRBV6-4|once|-
CASSKDTGELFF
TGTGCCAGCAGCAAAGATACCGGGGAGCTGTTTTTT
>TRBJ2-2|TRBV5-1|-|-
CASSLDGPTGELFF
TGCGCCAGCAGCTTGGATGGGCCCACCGGGGAGCTGTTTTTT
>TRBJ1-1|TRBV30|-|-
CAWRGDTEAFF
TGTGCCTGGAGAGGGGACACTGAAGCTTTCTTT
>TRBJ2-1|TRBV28|-|TRBD2
CASSLRMGLAGDDNEQFF
TGTGCCAGCAGTTTAAGAATGGGACTAGCGGGAGATGATAATGAGCAGTTCTTC
>TRBJ1-2|TRBV28|-|-
CASYRDYGYTF
TGTGCCAGCTATAGGGACTATGGCTACACCTTC
>TRBJ2-7|TRBV4-1|-|-
CASSPLGTLVGHEQYF
TGCGCCAGCAGCCCTCTCGGGACCCTGGTCGGCCACGAGCAGTACTTC
>TRBJ1-1|TRBV6-1|-|-
CASSEGGGRAEAFF
TGTGCCAGCAGTGAAGGAGGGGGAAGGGCTGAAGCTTTCTTT
>TRBJ1-2|TRBV20-1|-|-
CSANINYGYTF
TGCAGTGCTAACATCAACTATGGCTACACCTTC
>TRBJ2-1|TRBV2|-|TRBD2
CASRTRGGSYNEQFF
TGTGCCAGCAGGACACGGGGGGGCTCCTACAATGAGCAGTTCTTC
>TRBJ2-1|TRBV7-2|-|-
CASSLELSYNEQFF
TGTGCCAGCAGCTTAGAACTATCCTACAATGAGCAGTTCTTC
>TRBJ2-4|TRBV19|-|TRBD1
CASSTGQGLNIQYF
TGTGCCAGTAGTACGGGACAGGGGTTAAACATTCAGTACTTC
>TRBJ2-7|TRBV28|-|-
CASSTGAYYEQYF
TGTGCCAGCAGCACCGGGGCATACTACGAGCAGTACTTC
>TRBJ2-3|TRBV6-5|-|-
CASPDRSTDTQYF
TGTGCCAGCCCCGACAGAAGCACAGATACGCAGTATTTT
>TRBJ1-4|TRBV5-6|-|-
CASSFERNEKLFF
TGTGCCAGCAGCTTCGAACGGAATGAAAAACTGTTTTTT
>TRBJ2-3|TRBV25-1|-|-
CASSDRGREDTQYF
TGTGCCAGCAGTGACAGGGGTAGGGAGGATACGCAGTATTTT
>TRBJ2-2|TRBV10-3|-|-
CAILSRWAEDTGELFF
TGTGCCATACTCTCCAGGTGGGCTGAGGACACCGGGGAGCTGTTTTTT
>TRBJ2-5|TRBV5-5|-|-
CASSRGQQETQYF
TGTGCCAGCAGCCGTGGACAGCAAGAGACCCAGTACTTC
>TRBJ1-2|TRBV6-6|-|-
CASSYSRDYGYTF
TGTGCCAGCAGTTACTCGCGGGATTATGGCTACACCTTC
>TRBJ2-5|TRBV14|-|TRBD2
CASSHGLAGGGETQYF
TGTGCCAGCAGCCATGGACTAGCGGGAGGAGGAGAGACCCAGTACTTC